This T cell receptor (beta chain) was sequenced during a study of metastatic and nonmetastatic thyroid tumors. At the level of the study: It was across blood and tumor or nodule tissue from malignant and benign thyroid patients that repertoires were compared.

The CDR3 is made up of 12 amino acids. Germline V gene sequence: CDR1 LNHDA, CDR2 SQIVND (reference sequence). The ends were cut back, 6 bases at V and 2 bases at J, with 5 bases in the middle. TCRdb used MiXCR to call clones anew from the PCR reads. Of 50,000 or so clones in the sample, around 21% were seen once. In its sample, this clone was seen a few times. Thyroid surgery had not been preceded by any treatment in any patient. The genes are TRBV19 and TRBJ1-5; unclear D gene. Sequencing input: blood. The sequence derives from a male donor with papillary thyroid cancer or a benign thyroid nodule (not recorded which). Some clones in this sample may be carry-over from other donors' samples. The CDR3 DNA is TGTGCCAGTAGAGACGGCAATCAGCCCCAGCATTTT. This sequence encodes CASRDGNQPQHF.